The 31 T cell receptor beta chains reported below all come from one sample, sequenced in a study of a mutant IDH1 vaccine in newly diagnosed glioma. Repertoires were generated with immunoSEQ multiplex PCR, while TCRdb's copy carries only in-frame clones and drops some. Of about 38,000 clones in the sample, over 85% were seen once. Documented time point: baseline, week 1 (first vaccination visit). The treatment is: pre-vaccination baseline after standard-of-care therapy. Here the sequenced sample was PBMCs, taken from a glioma patient treated with radiotherapy, temozolomide or both. These receptors were collected from a man younger than 35 with glioma.

This chain uses TRBV2 with TRBJ2-2; D possibly uses TRBD1 or TRBD2 (6 bases each). V was shortened by 6 bases and J by 0 bases, with 17 bases between the two germline ends. CDR1 and CDR2 from the germline V gene are SNHLY and FYNNEI. The CDR3 spans 17 residues. CDR3 loop: CASRRGRRAPNTGELFF. The CDR3 nucleotides are TGTGCCAGCAGGAGGGGGAGGCGAGCGCCGAACACCGGGGAGCTGTTTTTT.

This clone was observed a single time. The rearrangement joins TRBV25-1 to TRBJ1-1; D possibly corresponds to TRBD1 (6 bases). V was trimmed by 3 bases and J by 10 bases, leaving 21 bases between them. The CDR3 is 15 amino acids. Germline lookup yields CDR1 MGHDK and CDR2 SYGVNS. The CDR3 spells CASSDGGGQGLGAFF. The CDR3 nucleotides are TGTGCCAGCAGTGACGGCGGGGGGCAGGGGTTAGGAGCTTTCTTT.

The chain uses TRBV10-3 and TRBJ2-1; D unresolved. CDR3 length: 16 residues. V gave up 0 bases and J gave up 8 bases, with 17 bases separating them. CDR1 is ENHRY and CDR2 is SYGVKD in the germline V gene. For the CDR3, the DNA is TGTGCCATCAGTGAGTCCCATGCCCGGCCAGGCGATGAGCAGTTCTTC. Translating gives CAISESHARPGDEQFF.

This chain joins TRBV6-5 and TRBJ1-5; 9 bases agree with TRBD1. The germline V gene has CDR1 MNHEY and CDR2 SVGAGI. The V segment lost 1 base and the J segment 4 bases; nucleotides outside the gene matches: 5. CDR3 size: 16 residues. Here the CDR3 reads CASSYYWTGANQPQHF. The CDR3 DNA reads as TGTGCCAGCAGTTACTATTGGACAGGGGCAAATCAGCCCCAGCATTTT.

This clone has only a few counts. The chain joins TRBV29-1 to TRBJ1-2, with unresolved D. The V gene lost 4 bases and the J gene lost 8 bases, with 11 bases spanning the gap. Germline CDR1 is SQVTM and CDR2 is ANQGSEA. The CDR3 is made up of 11 amino acids. This chain's CDR3 is CSVGGFDGYTF. The CDR3 DNA reads as TGCAGCGTTGGAGGGTTCGACGGCTACACCTTC.

The chain is built from TRBV15 and TRBJ2-5; D is perhaps TRBD1 (5 bases). Trimming cost V 3 bases and J 0 bases, with 8 bases left between them. Germline CDR1 and CDR2: LNHNV and YYDKDF (reference sequence). The CDR3 has 14 residues. CDR3 loop: CATSRDTNQETQYF. CDR3 DNA: TGTGCCACCAGCAGGGACACCAACCAAGAGACCCAGTACTTC.

V usage is TRBV5-8 and J usage is TRBJ1-2; 7 bases line up with TRBD1. V was clipped by 4 bases and J by 5 bases; unmatched bases: 8. The CDR3 contains 14 residues. In germline, CDR1 is SGHTS, CDR2 YDEGEE. CDR3 residues: CASSPGTAHYGYTF. In nucleotides, the CDR3 is TGTGCCAGCAGCCCCGGGACAGCACATTATGGCTACACCTTC.

This chain links TRBV5-8 with TRBJ1-5; perhaps TRBD1 as D (5 bases). Germline assignment: CDR1 SGHTS and CDR2 YDEGEE. V gave up 2 bases and J gave up 5 bases, with 14 bases separating them. The CDR3 consists of 15 residues. As DNA, the CDR3 is TGTGCCAGCAGCTTCCGGGGTTTGGGGGATCAGCCCCAGCATTTT. As protein: CASSFRGLGDQPQHF.

The rearrangement links TRBV5-6 to TRBJ2-5; the D gene could be TRBD1 or TRBD2 (6 bases each). The CDR3 is 17 amino acids. Deletions cut 0 bases from V and 4 bases from J, with 19 bases between. Germline V gene sequence: CDR1 SGHDT, CDR2 YYEEEE. CDR3: CASSLEGTGRGGETQYF. DNA for the CDR3: TGTGCCAGCAGCTTGGAGGGCACCGGCAGGGGAGGAGAGACCCAGTACTTC.

The chain combines TRBV6-4 with TRBJ1-1; D ambiguous. The ends were cut back, 2 bases at V and 9 bases at J, with 19 bases in the middle. The CDR3 contains 15 residues. From germline, CDR1 is MRHNA and CDR2 SNTAGT. This chain's CDR3 is CASSDPGRARDKAFF. CDR3 DNA sequence: TGTGCCAGCAGTGACCCCGGCCGGGCGCGGGATAAAGCTTTCTTT.

V gene TRBV5-1 combines with J gene TRBJ2-1; 10 positions agree with TRBD2. J gave up 4 bases and V 4 bases, and 5 bases lay outside the gene matches. Germline V gene sequence: CDR1 SGHRS, CDR2 YFSETQ. The CDR3 length is 15 residues. In nucleotides, the CDR3 is TGCGCCAGCAGCCAGGGACTAGCGAGTTACAATGAGCAGTTCTTC. The encoded protein is CASSQGLASYNEQFF.

This chain links TRBV5-4 with TRBJ2-2; the D is unclear. The CDR3 is 15 amino acids. CDR1 and CDR2 from the germline V gene are SGHNT and YYREEE (reference sequence). The ends were cut back, 0 bases at V and 3 bases at J, with 9 bases in the middle. In nucleotides, the CDR3 is TGTGCCAGCAGCTTGGAGATCCGAGACACCGGGGAGCTGTTTTTT. Its protein is CASSLEIRDTGELFF.

The chain links TRBV5-1 to TRBJ2-2; the match to TRBD1 covers 12 bases. The CDR3 is 17 residues long. Germline values: CDR1 SGHRS, CDR2 YFSETQ. J gave up 1 base and V 3 bases, and 4 bases lay outside the gene matches. Here the CDR3 DNA reads TGCGCCAGCAGCTGGGGACAGGGGGCGCGGAACACCGGGGAGCTGTTTTTT. Amino acid sequence: CASSWGQGARNTGELFF. Variable domain in full (rest from reference TRBV5-1 and TRBJ2-2): KAGVTQTPRYLIKTRGQQVTLSCSPISGHRSVSWYQQTPGQGLQFLFEYFSETQRNKGNFPGRFSGRQFSNSRSEMNVSTLELGDSALYLCASSWGQGARNTGELFFGEGSRLTVL.

The chain's CDR3 is CSGGNTEAFF. The CDR3, as DNA: TGCAGCGGGGGGAACACTGAAGCTTTCTTT. The chain is built from TRBV29-1 and TRBJ1-1; D gene ambiguous. V dropped 7 bases and J dropped 1 base, with 4 bases sitting between them. Germline V gene data show CDR1 as SQVTM and CDR2 as ANQGSEA. CDR3 length: 10 residues.

The chain links TRBV5-6 to TRBJ1-1, with D perhaps TRBD1 (6 bases). Germline lookup yields CDR1 SGHDT and CDR2 YYEEEE. V shed 3 bases and J shed 0 bases, with 9 bases lying between them. CDR3 length equals 14 residues. The DNA of the CDR3 is TGTGCCAGCAGCTGGGGGGCTCTGAACACTGAAGCTTTCTTT. This translates into CASSWGALNTEAFF.

This rearrangement joins TRBV4-3 to TRBJ2-7, with no clear D. Germline values: CDR1 LGHNA, CDR2 YSLEER. The V end was cut by 0 bases, the J end by 5 bases, with 14 bases between. The CDR3 sequence is 15 residues long. The CDR3 protein is CASSQDYAPLDEQYF. The DNA of the CDR3 is TGCGCCAGCAGCCAAGACTACGCCCCCTTGGACGAGCAGTACTTC.

The V gene is TRBV27, the J gene TRBJ2-7; 8 nucleotides line up with TRBD1. CDR1 is MNHEY and CDR2 is SMNVEV in the germline V gene (reference sequence). CDR3 length: 13 residues. The V gene end was trimmed by 6 bases and the J gene end by 5 bases; junction bases not matched to a gene: 6. The CDR3 loop is CASSPDRGHEQYF. CDR3 DNA sequence: TGTGCCAGCAGCCCCGACAGGGGACACGAGCAGTACTTC.

The J gene is TRBJ2-7, the V gene TRBV19, with D unresolved. The germline V gene has CDR1 LNHDA and CDR2 SQIVND (reference sequence). The CDR3 runs 13 residues. The V gene lost 3 bases and the J gene lost 4 bases, with 10 bases spanning the gap. DNA of the CDR3: TGTGCCAGTAGTATCTCCAGATCTTACGAGCAGTACTTC. Translating gives CASSISRSYEQYF. Drawing the rest from reference TRBV19 and TRBJ2-7, the complete variable domain is DGGITQSPKYLFRKEGQNVTLSCEQNLNHDAMYWYRQDPGQGLRLIYYSQIVNDFQKGDIAEGYSVSREKKESFPLTVTSAQKNPTAFYLCASSISRSYEQYFGPGTRLTVT.

The CDR3 protein is CASSDSYEQYF. DNA of the CDR3: TGTGCCAGCAGCGACTCCTACGAGCAGTACTTC. V usage is TRBV7-8 and J usage is TRBJ2-7; D unclear. Germline V lookup: CDR1 SGHVS, CDR2 FQNEAQ. CDR3 size: 11 residues. Trimming took off 5 bases at V and 0 bases at J, with 2 bases between the two ends. The variable domain in full, with the rest retrieved from reference TRBV7-8 and TRBJ2-7, is GAGVSQSPRYKVAKRGQDVALRCDPISGHVSLFWYQQALGQGPEFLTYFQNEAQLDKSGLPSDRFFAERPEGSVSTLKIQRTQQEDSAVYLCASSDSYEQYFGPGTRLTVT.

The chain joins TRBV4-1 to TRBJ1-4, with D tentatively TRBD1 (6 bases). The CDR3 extends over 13 amino acids. Germline V lookup: CDR1 MGHRA, CDR2 YSYEKL. V lost 7 bases and J 5 bases, leaving 11 bases between the germline ends. The CDR3 DNA reads as TGCGCCAGCAACAGGGACGGGAATGAAAAACTGTTTTTT. Translating gives CASNRDGNEKLFF.

The rearrangement uses TRBV29-1 and TRBJ2-7, with D uncertain. Between the trimmed V and J ends, which lost 4 bases and 5 bases, there was a span of 15 bases. Germline CDR1 SQVTM, CDR2 ANQGSEA. This CDR3 is 13 amino acids long. In DNA, the CDR3 is TGCAGCGTTGTTCTCGGGCGAATTGACGAGCAGTACTTC. It codes for CSVVLGRIDEQYF.

The rearrangement links TRBV30 to TRBJ1-2; a possible D gene is TRBD1 (5 bases). V shed 1 base and J shed 2 bases, with 11 bases lying between them. The CDR3 contains 14 residues. CDR1 is GTSNPN, CDR2 SVGIG, per germline (reference sequence). For the CDR3, the DNA is TGTGCCTGGAGTGAGGGGAACGGAAACTATGGCTACACCTTC. This sequence encodes CAWSEGNGNYGYTF.

The CDR3 sequence: CAWSPPHQPQHF. Written as DNA, the CDR3 is TGTGCCTGGAGTCCCCCTCATCAGCCCCAGCATTTT. The chain links TRBV30 to TRBJ1-5; D not resolved. This CDR3 spans 12 amino acids. Trimming shortened V by 2 bases and J by 5 bases, and 7 bases separated the two germline ends. Germline-derived CDR1 and CDR2 are GTSNPN and SVGIG (reference sequence).

The chain employs TRBV2 and TRBJ1-1; no definite D call. Trimming removed 9 bases from V and 2 bases from J, with 7 bases in between. The CDR3 has 11 residues. CDR1 and CDR2 (germline): SNHLY, FYNNEI. CDR3 protein: CARDVNTEAFF. The CDR3 region has the DNA TGTGCCAGAGACGTAAACACTGAAGCTTTCTTT.

The chain joins TRBV19 to TRBJ1-2; the match to TRBD1 covers 9 bases. Germline CDR1 and CDR2: LNHDA and SQIVND (reference sequence). J lost 5 bases, V lost 5 bases, and 9 bases had no gene match. This CDR3 is 15 amino acids long. The CDR3 bases are TGTGCCAGTAGTCCGAAGGGGACAGGGAGGTATGGCTACACCTTC. This gives the protein CASSPKGTGRYGYTF.

The chain carries TRBV28 and TRBJ1-5, with D tentatively TRBD1 (6 bases). Germline lookup yields CDR1 MDHEN and CDR2 SYDVKM. The V and J ends lost 5 bases and 8 bases respectively, with 13 bases between them. The CDR3 has 13 residues. DNA of the CDR3: TGTGCCAGCAGTACAGGGTTTCGGGAGCCCCAGCATTTT. It translates to CASSTGFREPQHF.

The gene calls are TRBV28 and TRBJ2-3; D unclear. Germline lookup yields CDR1 MDHEN and CDR2 SYDVKM. Trimming took off 3 bases at V and 2 bases at J, with 6 bases between the two ends. This CDR3 has 13 residues. In nucleotides, the CDR3 is TGTGCCAGCAGTTTGCTAGACACAGATACGCAGTATTTT. It is translated as CASSLLDTDTQYF.

V usage is TRBV15 and J usage is TRBJ1-5, with 7 bases aligning to TRBD1. CDR3 length equals 16 residues. After removal of 1 base from V and 0 bases from J, the junction contained 3 bases not matched to a gene. The V gene's germline CDR1 is LNHNV and CDR2 YYDKDF (reference sequence). The CDR3 region is CATSRGQGYSNQPQHF. For the CDR3, the DNA is TGTGCCACCAGCAGAGGACAGGGCTATAGCAATCAGCCCCAGCATTTT.

The rearrangement uses TRBV5-5 and TRBJ1-5; the D gene is possibly TRBD1 (5 bases). Germline loops: CDR1 SGHKS, CDR2 YYEKEE (reference sequence). CDR3 length: 15 amino acids. V lost 3 bases and J 4 bases, leaving 14 bases between the germline ends. CDR3 in amino acids: CASSWGRGENQPQHF. CDR3 sequence (DNA): TGTGCCAGCAGCTGGGGCCGCGGGGAGAATCAGCCCCAGCATTTT.

The CDR3 reads CASMKPGGYGYTF. The CDR3 bases are TGTGCCAGCATGAAACCCGGTGGCTATGGCTACACCTTC. The chain recombines TRBV6-5 with TRBJ1-2; no reliable D call. V lost 7 bases to trimming and J lost 4 bases, with 13 bases between them. The germline V gene encodes CDR1 MNHEY and CDR2 SVGAGI. The CDR3 contains 13 residues.

This rearrangement joins TRBV7-2 to TRBJ2-1; 10 bases align to TRBD2. V was clipped by 5 bases and J by 6 bases; unmatched bases: 7. The CDR3 has 15 amino acids. Germline-derived CDR1 and CDR2 are SGHTA and FQGNSA. CDR3 bases: TGTGCCAGCAGCCTAGGGGGACTAGCGCTCAATGAGCAGTTCTTC. It specifies CASSLGGLALNEQFF.